Following are 6 T cell receptor beta chains from one sample sequenced in a study of HIV-infected children after antiretroviral therapy interruption. Described treatment: PENTA 11 planned treatment interruption arm or continuous ART arm. The TCR library was built from RNA with a 3' RACE protocol and unique molecular identifiers. MiXCR was run by TCRdb on the 3' RACE reads, yielding one entry per CDR3 protein. The sample yields fewer than 50,000 distinct CDR3 sequences, 4.3% seen once. This specimen consisted of CD45RA+ CD4+ T cells from PBMCs, pooled from several time points, obtained from a donor given antiretroviral therapy, either interrupted or continuous. This sample's subset: naive CD4+ CD45RA+ CD45RO- T cells. The receptors were gathered from a pool of human donors with HIV.

This clonotype was seen at least ten times. The V call is TRBV19, the J call TRBJ2-7, with TRBD1 matching 9 bases. J gave up 1 base and V 1 base, and 2 bases lay outside the gene matches. Germline V gene sequence: CDR1 LNHDA, CDR2 SQIVND (reference sequence). The CDR3 consists of 15 residues. The CDR3 DNA reads TGTGCCAGTAGTATAGCAGGGACAGGGTCCTACGAGCAGTACTTC. Its protein product is CASSIAGTGSYEQYF.

This clonotype was recorded at least ten times. The J gene is TRBJ1-6, the V gene TRBV5-8; tentatively, D is TRBD1 (6 bases). This CDR3 spans 17 amino acids. V gave up 4 bases and J gave up 0 bases, with 14 bases separating them. In germline, CDR1 is SGHTS, CDR2 YDEGEE. CDR3 protein: CASSLLMDSSYNSPLHF. DNA for the CDR3: TGTGCCAGCAGCCTTCTGATGGACAGCTCCTATAATTCACCCCTCCACTTT.

This clonotype was seen repeatedly, ten times or more. The V call is TRBV24-1, the J call TRBJ1-1, with TRBD1 identical over 7 bases. Trimming removed 6 bases from V and 6 bases from J; junction bases left unmatched: 6. The CDR3 is 13 amino acids. CDR1 is KGHDR and CDR2 is SFDVKD in the germline V gene. CDR3 protein: CATSPRQGAEAFF. The DNA of the CDR3 is TGTGCCACCAGTCCCAGACAGGGTGCTGAAGCTTTCTTT.

This clonotype was seen repeatedly, ten times or more. CDR3 sequence: CASSSPPHETGYTF. CDR3 coding DNA: TGTGCCAGCAGCTCGCCCCCTCATGAGACTGGCTACACCTTC. V gene TRBV28 combines with J gene TRBJ1-2; unclear D gene. The V gene's germline CDR1 is MDHEN and CDR2 SYDVKM. The CDR3 has 14 residues. V was clipped by 6 bases and J by 7 bases, with 18 bases between them.

This clonotype showed up many times. The chain joins TRBV12-3 or TRBV12-4 to TRBJ2-6, with 8 bases identical to TRBD1. This CDR3 has 19 amino acids. Germline trimming cut 6 bases from V and 1 base from J; bases unmatched to any gene: 14. The CDR3 protein is CASSPPSGRGRSGANVLTF. CDR3 nucleotide sequence: TGTGCCAGCAGCCCTCCATCAGGCAGGGGGCGGTCTGGGGCCAACGTCCTGACTTTC.

This clonotype was recorded at least ten times. J is TRBJ2-5 and V is TRBV6-1; D uncertain. Trimming cost V 7 bases and J 5 bases, with 11 bases left between them. CDR1 is MNHNS and CDR2 is SASEGT in the germline V gene. The CDR3 contains 12 residues. The CDR3 region is CASKLLGETQYF. In DNA form, the CDR3 reads TGTGCCAGCAAACTCCTAGGGGAGACCCAGTACTTC.